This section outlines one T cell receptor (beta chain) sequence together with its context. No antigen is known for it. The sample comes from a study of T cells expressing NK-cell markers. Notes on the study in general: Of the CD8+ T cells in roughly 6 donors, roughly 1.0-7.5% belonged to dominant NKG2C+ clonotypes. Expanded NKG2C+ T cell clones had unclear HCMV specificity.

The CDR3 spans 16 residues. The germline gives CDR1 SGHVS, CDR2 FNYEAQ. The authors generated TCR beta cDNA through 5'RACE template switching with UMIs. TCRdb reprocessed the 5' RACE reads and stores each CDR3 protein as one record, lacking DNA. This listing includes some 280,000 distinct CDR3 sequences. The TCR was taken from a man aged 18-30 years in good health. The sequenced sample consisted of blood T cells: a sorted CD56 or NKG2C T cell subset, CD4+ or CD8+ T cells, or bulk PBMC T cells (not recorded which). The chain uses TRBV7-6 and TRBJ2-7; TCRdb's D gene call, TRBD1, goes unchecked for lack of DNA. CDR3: CASSLGPGGATYEQYF.